Given below is one T cell receptor (beta chain) in context. These data come from a study of cytomegalovirus exposure and HLA in healthy donors. V gave up 2 bases and J gave up 10 bases, with 12 bases separating them. This CDR3 is built from 14 residues. The V gene's germline CDR1 is MNHNY and CDR2 SVGAGI (reference sequence). Researchers ran the PCR with 60 Vbeta and 13 Jbeta primers. The assay was immunoSEQ multiplex PCR, and TCRdb's table has in-frame clones only and misses some. The table includes 150,000 to 200,000 clones, approximately 80% detected once. The chain recombines TRBV6-6 with TRBJ1-6, with D maybe TRBD1 (5 bases). The sequence came from a woman in her 40s in good health and CMV-seronegative. The sample was PBMCs. The CDR3 reads CASSYARRESPLHF. The CDR3 bases are TGTGCCAGCAGTTACGCGCGCAGGGAATCACCCCTCCACTTT.